Listed here are 11 T cell receptor beta chains from one sample, sequenced in a study of T cell clonality in common variable immunodeficiency. Clones were read by immunoSEQ multiplex PCR, and TCRdb kept only the in-frame ones, dropping some. The repertoire consists of under 45,000 clones, none detected only once. The sample consisted of peripheral blood mononuclear cells. Every receptor here comes from a person between 18 and 70 years old in good health.

This clone has a count of ten or more. The junction differs from germline at one of its ends, possibly a read error. The observed sequence ends 3 residues before the CDR3 terminus, with the missing tail filled in from the germline J gene. The chain uses TRBV4-2 and TRBJ2-3, with a weak D call TRBD1 (7 bases). CDR1 is LGHNA, CDR2 YNFKEQ, per germline. CDR3 length: 15 amino acids. CDR3 DNA (partial): TGCGCCAGCAGCCCCAGGGGGGCCCTCACAGATACG. This translates into CASSPRGALTDT. The complete CDR3 protein is CASSPRGALTDTQYF.

This clone was found many times. With the read ending 3 residues before the CDR3 end, the germline J gene is used to fill in that end. V gene TRBV18 combines with J gene TRBJ2-1; D is unclear. Deletions cut 6 bases from V and 9 bases from J, with 12 bases between. CDR1 and CDR2 (germline): KGHSH, LQKENI. The CDR3 runs to 12 residues. The CDR3 here is CASSPAISEQFF. The sequenced CDR3 bases are TGTGCCAGCTCCCCAGCTATCTCTGAG. Drawing the rest from reference TRBV18 and TRBJ2-1, the complete variable domain is NAGVMQNPRHLVRRRGQEARLRCSPMKGHSHVYWYRQLPEEGLKFMVYLQKENIIDESGMPKERFSAEFPKEGPSILRIQQVVRGDSAAYFCASSPAISEQFFGPGTRLTVL.

This clone has at least ten counts. The read ends 3 residues shy of where the CDR3 ends; the end is completed using the germline J gene. J is TRBJ2-7 and V is TRBV10-3; D is ambiguous. Germline CDR1 reads ENHRY; CDR2 reads SYGVKD. V was clipped by 2 bases and J by 5 bases, with 4 bases between them. This CDR3 is 11 amino acids long. The sequenced part of the CDR3 DNA is TGTGCCATCAGTGAGCAGGACGAG. It is translated as CAISEQDE. The full CDR3 is CAISEQDEQYF.

Points on this clone: The read finishes 3 residues shy of the CDR3 end, and the germline J gene is used to complete it. The V call is TRBV6-2 or TRBV6-3, the J call TRBJ1-1, with TRBD1 as a possible D gene (6 bases). Trimming took 2 bases from V and 1 from J, leaving 14 bases between them. The germline V gene has CDR1 MNHEY and CDR2 SVGEGT. The CDR3 totals 16 residues. Incomplete CDR3 DNA: TGTGCCAGCAGTTACGGGGACAAAAAACCGAACACTGAA. This translates into CASSYGDKKPNTE. The complete CDR3 protein is CASSYGDKKPNTEAFF.

This clone was counted at least ten times. Read data end 3 residues before the CDR3 end; the end is taken from the germline J gene. The genes are TRBV20-1 and TRBJ2-3; maybe TRBD1 (6 bases). The CDR3 is 17 amino acids. Germline loops: CDR1 DFQATT, CDR2 SNEGSKA (reference sequence). V gave up 0 bases and J gave up 8 bases, with 24 bases separating them. CDR3 DNA, as far as it was read: TGCAGTGCTAGAGATAGGGCAGGGGCCGCGGCGGGCGTTACG. Translation: CSARDRAGAAAGVT. The whole CDR3 is CSARDRAGAAAGVTQYF.

In its sample, this clone was seen many times. Read coverage stops 3 residues before the CDR3 terminus; the germline J gene supplies the remainder. J is TRBJ2-3 and V is TRBV4-2; D gene unclear. The germline V and J ends were trimmed by 0 bases and 3 bases, with 7 bases remaining between them. CDR3 length equals 14 residues. Looked up from germline, CDR1 is LGHNA and CDR2 is YNFKEQ. The CDR3 protein is CASSQESVTDTQYF. CDR3 bases read: TGTGCCAGCAGCCAAGAGAGCGTAACAGATACG.

Note on this clone: Read data end 3 residues before the CDR3 end; the end is taken from the germline J gene. V usage is TRBV7-9 and J usage is TRBJ1-1, with a tentative D call TRBD1 (6 bases). Germline-derived CDR1 and CDR2 are SEHNR and FQNEAQ (reference sequence). Trimming removed 3 bases at V and 4 bases at J, with 12 bases between. CDR3 length equals 14 residues. Incomplete CDR3 DNA: TGTGCCAGCAGCTTCAGGGGCCTGGGCACTGAA. It specifies CASSFRGLGTE. The full CDR3 protein reads CASSFRGLGTEAFF.

This clone was seen repeatedly, ten times or more. The DNA ends 3 residues before the CDR3 does, and the rest of the CDR3 is filled in from the germline J gene. The rearrangement links TRBV19 to TRBJ2-5; either TRBD1 or TRBD2 may fit D (5 bases each). Germline V lookup: CDR1 LNHDA, CDR2 SQIVND (reference sequence). This CDR3 comprises 14 residues. Trimming stripped 4 bases from V and 1 base from J, with 10 bases between. CDR3 in amino acids: CASSRGDTQETQYF. The sequenced part of the CDR3 DNA is TGTGCCAGTAGTAGAGGGGATACCCAAGAGACC.

There are many counts of this clone. Coverage ceases 3 residues before the CDR3 finishes, and the germline J gene fills in the end. The rearrangement uses TRBV5-1 and TRBJ2-1; TRBD2 matches at 13 bases. The CDR3 has 20 residues. Germline values: CDR1 SGHRS, CDR2 YFSETQ. Trimming at V came to 0 bases and at J to 5 bases, leaving 14 bases not matched to a gene. This CDR3 is CASSLDPKSWTSGSHNEQFF. CDR3 DNA, as far as it was read: TGCGCCAGCAGCTTGGACCCCAAATCTTGGACTAGCGGGAGCCACAATGAG.

This clone showed up just a few times. From the germline J gene comes the end of the CDR3, since the read stops 3 residues before it. The chain employs TRBV7-9 and TRBJ2-3, with a possible D match to TRBD1 (5 bases). This CDR3 spans 14 amino acids. Between the trimmed V and J ends, which lost 1 base and 4 bases, there was a span of 9 bases. Germline CDR1 is SEHNR and CDR2 is FQNEAQ (reference sequence). The covered CDR3 bases are TGTGCCAGCAGCTTAGTGGGGCTAGCAGATACG. This translates into CASSLVGLADT. The full CDR3 sequence reads CASSLVGLADTQYF.

This clone was observed at least ten times. With the read ending 3 residues before the CDR3 end, the germline J gene is used to fill in that end. The chain combines TRBV7-2 with TRBJ2-7, with no clear D. Trimming took off 5 bases at V and 3 bases at J, with 8 bases between the two ends. The CDR3 consists of 12 residues. From germline, CDR1 is SGHTA and CDR2 FQGNSA. The sequenced CDR3 bases are TGTGCCAGCAGCCTTACTAACTACGAG. Protein sequence: CASSLTNYE. The full CDR3 reads CASSLTNYEQYF.